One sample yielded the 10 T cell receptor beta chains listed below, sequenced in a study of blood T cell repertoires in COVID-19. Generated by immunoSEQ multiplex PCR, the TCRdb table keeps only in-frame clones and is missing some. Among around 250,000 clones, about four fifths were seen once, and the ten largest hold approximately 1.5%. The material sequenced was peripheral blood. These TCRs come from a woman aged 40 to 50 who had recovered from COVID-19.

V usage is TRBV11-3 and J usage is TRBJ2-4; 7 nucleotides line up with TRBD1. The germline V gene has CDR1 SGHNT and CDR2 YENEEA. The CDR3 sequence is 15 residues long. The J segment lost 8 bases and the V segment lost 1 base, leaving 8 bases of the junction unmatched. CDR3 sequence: CASSLGQGLADIQYF. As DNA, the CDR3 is TGTGCCAGCAGCTTAGGACAGGGTCTGGCGGACATTCAGTACTTC.

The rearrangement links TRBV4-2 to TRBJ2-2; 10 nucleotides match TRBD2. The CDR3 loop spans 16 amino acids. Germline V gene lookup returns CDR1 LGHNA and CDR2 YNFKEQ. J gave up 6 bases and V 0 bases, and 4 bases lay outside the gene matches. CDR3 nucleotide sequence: TGTGCCAGCAGCCAAGATCCAGCGGGGGGGCCCGGGGAGCTGTTTTTT. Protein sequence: CASSQDPAGGPGELFF.

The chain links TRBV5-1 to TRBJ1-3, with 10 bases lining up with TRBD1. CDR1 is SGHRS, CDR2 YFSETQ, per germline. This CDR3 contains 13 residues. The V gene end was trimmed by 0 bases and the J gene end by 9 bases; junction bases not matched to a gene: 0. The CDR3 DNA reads TGCGCCAGCAGCTTGGGACAGGGGGCCACCATATATTTT. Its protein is CASSLGQGATIYF. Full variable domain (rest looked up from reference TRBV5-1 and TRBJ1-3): KAGVTQTPRYLIKTRGQQVTLSCSPISGHRSVSWYQQTPGQGLQFLFEYFSETQRNKGNFPGRFSGRQFSNSRSEMNVSTLELGDSALYLCASSLGQGATIYFGEGSWLTVV.

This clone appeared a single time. CDR3 nucleotides: TGTGCCAGCAGCTTATATGGGCGGACAGGGGGCATATGGAACACTGAAGCTTTCTTT. Translating it yields CASSLYGRTGGIWNTEAFF. V is TRBV7-3 and J is TRBJ1-1; 11 bases match TRBD1. With V trimmed by 2 bases and J by 1 base, 12 bases remained unmatched. CDR1 is SGHTA, CDR2 FQGTGA, per germline. CDR3 length equals 19 residues.

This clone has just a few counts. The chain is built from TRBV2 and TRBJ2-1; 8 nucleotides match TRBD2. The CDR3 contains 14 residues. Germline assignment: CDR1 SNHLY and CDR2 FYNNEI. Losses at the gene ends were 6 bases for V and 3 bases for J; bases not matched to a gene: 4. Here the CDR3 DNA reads TGTGCCAGCAGGGCGAGCGGGGGCTACAATGAGCAGTTCTTC. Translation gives CASRASGGYNEQFF.

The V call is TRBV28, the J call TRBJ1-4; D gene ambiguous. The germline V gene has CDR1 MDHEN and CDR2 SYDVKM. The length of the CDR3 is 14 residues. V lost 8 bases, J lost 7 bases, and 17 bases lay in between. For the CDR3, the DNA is TGTGCCAGCGGCATCCCGTCCCTAGGTGAAAAACTGTTTTTT. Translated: CASGIPSLGEKLFF.

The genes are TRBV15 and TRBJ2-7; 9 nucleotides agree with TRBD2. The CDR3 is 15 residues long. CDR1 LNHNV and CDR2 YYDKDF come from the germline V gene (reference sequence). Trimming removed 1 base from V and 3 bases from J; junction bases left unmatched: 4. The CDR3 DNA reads TGTGCCACCAGCAGAGTTCTAGCGGGGAACTACGAGCAGTACTTC. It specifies CATSRVLAGNYEQYF.

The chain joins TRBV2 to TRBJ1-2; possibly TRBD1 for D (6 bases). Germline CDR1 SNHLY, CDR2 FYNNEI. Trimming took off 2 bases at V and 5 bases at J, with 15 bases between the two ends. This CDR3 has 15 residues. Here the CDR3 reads CASSEFRTDRYGYTF. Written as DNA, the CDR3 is TGTGCCAGCAGTGAATTTCGGACAGATCGGTATGGCTACACCTTC.

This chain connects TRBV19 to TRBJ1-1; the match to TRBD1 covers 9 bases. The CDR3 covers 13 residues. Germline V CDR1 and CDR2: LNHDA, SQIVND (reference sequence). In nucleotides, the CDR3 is TGTGCTTCAAACAGGGGGCGAAGCACTGAAGCTTTCTTT. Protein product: CASNRGRSTEAFF.

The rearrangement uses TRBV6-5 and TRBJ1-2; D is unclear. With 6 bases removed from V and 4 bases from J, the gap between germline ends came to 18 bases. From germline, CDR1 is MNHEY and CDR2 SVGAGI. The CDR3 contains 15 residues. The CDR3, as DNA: TGTGCCAGCAGCCCGGGGAGGGCGGGGAGCTATGGCTACACCTTC. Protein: CASSPGRAGSYGYTF.